This T cell receptor (beta chain) was retrieved from a study of neurological immune-mediated disorders. Looked up from germline, CDR1 is SGHTA and CDR2 is FQGNSA. The CDR3 is 13 amino acids. The V and J ends lost 5 bases and 1 base respectively, with 9 bases between them. cDNA was made by 5'RACE with 10-nucleotide random UMIs. A single record per CDR3 protein comes from TCRdb applying MiXCR to the 5' RACE reads. Here the sample spans roughly 100,000 distinct CDR3 sequences, about a tenth being singletons. The time point is: longitudinal time-point 3. Libraries used 2 million unsorted PBMCs kept frozen in RNAlater. This clonotype was detected many times.

This chain connects TRBV7-2 to TRBJ2-7; the D is unclear. Sample: PBMCs. This clonotype originated in a female donor with HTLV-1-associated myelopathy (HAM/TSP). CDR3 sequence reads: CASSPLGSYEQYF. As DNA, the CDR3 is TGTGCCAGCAGCCCGCTAGGGTCCTACGAGCAGTACTTC.